A single sample is the source of the 3 T cell receptor beta chains below, sequenced in a study of CD8 T cells in Susac syndrome. The RNA input was 0.5 to 1 ug, and it was reverse transcribed with random hexamers. TCRdb processed the immunoSEQ multiplex PCR reads anew with MiXCR; each CDR3 protein has one entry. This sample has some 110,000 distinct CDR3 sequences, with 93% found just once. The sequencing input was CD4+ T cells from PBMCs. These receptors were collected from a human donor with multiple sclerosis.

The chain is built from TRBV5-5 and TRBJ2-3; no clear D gene. Germline CDR1 is SGHKS and CDR2 is YYEKEE (reference sequence). The CDR3 consists of 12 residues. V was cut by 0 bases and J by 4 bases, with 3 bases left in between. The CDR3 protein is CASSLDPDTQYF. CDR3 coding DNA: TGTGCCAGCAGCTTGGATCCAGATACGCAGTATTTT.

CDR3 sequence: CASSLDLDTQYF. The CDR3 DNA sequence: TGTGCCAGCAGCCTCGACTTGGATACGCAGTATTTT. The chain combines TRBV11-3 with TRBJ2-3, with D unresolved. The V end lost 5 bases, the J end lost 6 bases, and 9 bases lay between the germline ends. The CDR3 runs to 12 residues. The germline gives CDR1 SGHNT, CDR2 YENEEA.

CDR3 loop: CAWSNLGQGPQHF. The CDR3, as DNA: TGTGCCTGGAGCAATTTGGGACAGGGGCCCCAGCATTTT. The V call is TRBV30, the J call TRBJ1-5; 9 nucleotides agree with TRBD1. Germline CDR1 GTSNPN, CDR2 SVGIG (reference sequence). V lost 3 bases to trimming and J lost 9 bases; unmatched junction nucleotides: 6. The CDR3 sequence is 13 residues long.